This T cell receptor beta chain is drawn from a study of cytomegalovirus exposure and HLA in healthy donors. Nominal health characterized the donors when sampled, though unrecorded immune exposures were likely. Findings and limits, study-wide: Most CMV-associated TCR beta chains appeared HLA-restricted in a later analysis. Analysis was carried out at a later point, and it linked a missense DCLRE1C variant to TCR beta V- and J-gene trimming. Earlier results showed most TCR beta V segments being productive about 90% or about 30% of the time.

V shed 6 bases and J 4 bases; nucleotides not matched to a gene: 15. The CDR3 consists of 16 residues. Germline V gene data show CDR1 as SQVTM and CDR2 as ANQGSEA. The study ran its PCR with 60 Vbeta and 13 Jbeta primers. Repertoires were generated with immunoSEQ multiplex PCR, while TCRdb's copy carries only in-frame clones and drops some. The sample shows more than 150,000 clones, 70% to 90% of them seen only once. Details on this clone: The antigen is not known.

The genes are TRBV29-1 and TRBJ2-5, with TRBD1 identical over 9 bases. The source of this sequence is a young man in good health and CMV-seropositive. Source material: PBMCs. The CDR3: CSVTGGTGGLGETQYF. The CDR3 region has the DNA TGCAGCGTAACGGGGGGTACAGGGGGCCTCGGAGAGACCCAGTACTTC.